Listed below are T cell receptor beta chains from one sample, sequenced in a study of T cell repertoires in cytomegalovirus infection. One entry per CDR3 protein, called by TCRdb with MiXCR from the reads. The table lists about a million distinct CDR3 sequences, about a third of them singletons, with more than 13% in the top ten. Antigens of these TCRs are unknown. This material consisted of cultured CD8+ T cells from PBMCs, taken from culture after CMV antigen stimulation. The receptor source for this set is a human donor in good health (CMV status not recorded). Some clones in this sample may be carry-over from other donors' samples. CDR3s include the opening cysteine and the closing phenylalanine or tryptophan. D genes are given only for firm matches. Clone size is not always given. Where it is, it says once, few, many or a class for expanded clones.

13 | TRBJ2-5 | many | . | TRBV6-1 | CATAGRDQETQYF | TGTGCCACTGCAGGGAGAGACCAAGAGACCCAGTACTTC
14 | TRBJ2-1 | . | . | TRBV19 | CASSISPGVNEQFF | TGTGCCAGTAGTATCAGCCCCGGGGTGAATGAGCAGTTCTTC
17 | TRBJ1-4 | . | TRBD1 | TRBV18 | CASSHRDRGIPNEKLFF | TGTGCCAGCTCACATCGGGACAGGGGTATTCCTAATGAAAAACTGTTTTTT
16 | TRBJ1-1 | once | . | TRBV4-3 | CASSQGGGQTNTEAFF | TGCGCCAGCAGCCAAGGTGGAGGACAGACCAACACTGAAGCTTTCTTT
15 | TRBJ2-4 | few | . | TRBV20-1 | CSARDLEGVENIQYF | TGCAGTGCTAGAGATTTAGAGGGAGTGGAGAACATTCAGTACTTC
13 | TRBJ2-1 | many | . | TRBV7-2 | CASIRGAGNEQFF | TGTGCCAGCATCAGAGGGGCTGGAAATGAGCAGTTCTTC
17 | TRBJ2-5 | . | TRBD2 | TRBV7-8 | CASSLRVWREPLETQYF | TGTGCCAGCAGCTTACGGGTGTGGCGGGAGCCCTTGGAGACCCAGTACTTC
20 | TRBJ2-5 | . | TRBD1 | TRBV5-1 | CASSLLGQAERPSRRGTQYF | TGCGCCAGCAGCCTGTTAGGACAGGCGGAGAGACCCAGTCGCCGAGGGACCCAGTACTTC
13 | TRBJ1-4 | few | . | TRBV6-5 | CASSYGGVEKLFF | TGTGCCAGCAGTTACGGGGGAGTAGAAAAACTGTTTTTT
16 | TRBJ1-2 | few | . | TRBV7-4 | CASSLAGALEHYGYTF | TGTGCCAGCAGCTTAGCGGGGGCGCTGGAGCACTATGGCTACACCTTC
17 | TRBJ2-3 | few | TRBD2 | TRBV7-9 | CASSPATSGGSTDTQYF | TGTGCCAGCAGCCCGGCGACTAGCGGGGGAAGCACAGATACGCAGTATTTT
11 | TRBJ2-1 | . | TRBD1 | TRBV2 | CAGQGDNEQFF | TGTGCCGGACAGGGGGATAATGAGCAGTTCTTC
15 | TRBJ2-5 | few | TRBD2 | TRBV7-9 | CASSQSGGHQETQYF | TGTGCCAGCAGCCAGAGCGGGGGACACCAAGAGACCCAGTACTTC
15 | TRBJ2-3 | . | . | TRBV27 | CASSLSSGSTDTQYF | TGTGCCAGCAGTTTATCTAGCGGCAGCACAGATACGCAGTATTTT
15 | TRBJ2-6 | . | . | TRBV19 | CASTTTITGANVLTF | TGTGCCAGTACCACGACAATTACTGGGGCCAACGTCCTGACTTTC
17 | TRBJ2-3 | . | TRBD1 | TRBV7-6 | CASSLARRGRGSDTQYF | TGTGCCAGCAGCTTAGCGCGCAGGGGGCGCGGGTCAGATACGCAGTATTTT
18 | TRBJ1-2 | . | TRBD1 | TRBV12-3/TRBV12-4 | CASSPDGQGAGPYYGYTF | TGTGCCAGCAGTCCCGACGGACAGGGGGCAGGCCCCTACTATGGCTACACCTTC
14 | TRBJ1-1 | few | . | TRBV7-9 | CASSTKTRGTEAFF | TGTGCCAGCAGCACCAAGACACGAGGGACTGAAGCTTTCTTT
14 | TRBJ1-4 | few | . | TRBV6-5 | CASSYAGANEKLFF | TGTGCCAGCAGTTACGCCGGAGCTAATGAAAAACTGTTTTTT
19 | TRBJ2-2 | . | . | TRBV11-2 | CASSTTEGHPKANTGELFF | TGTGCCAGCAGCACGACCGAGGGACACCCGAAAGCGAACACCGGGGAGCTGTTTTTT
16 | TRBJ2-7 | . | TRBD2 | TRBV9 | CASSVGVGRGAYEQYF | TGTGCCAGCAGCGTAGGTGTGGGGCGGGGGGCCTACGAGCAGTACTTC
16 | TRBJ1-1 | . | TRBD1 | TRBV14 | CASSTRDRDPWTEAFF | TGTGCCAGCAGCACCCGGGACAGGGACCCTTGGACTGAAGCTTTCTTT
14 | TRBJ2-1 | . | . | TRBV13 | CASSSSPFYNEQFF | TGTGCCAGCAGCTCCTCACCCTTCTACAATGAGCAGTTCTTC
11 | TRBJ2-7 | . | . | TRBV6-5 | CASSTSNEQYF | TGTGCCAGCAGTACTTCAAACGAGCAGTACTTC
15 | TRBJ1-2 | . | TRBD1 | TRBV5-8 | CASSSRQGIYYGYTF | TGTGCCAGCAGCAGCCGACAGGGGATCTACTATGGCTACACCTTC
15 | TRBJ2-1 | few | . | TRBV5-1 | CASRSDIGSYNEQFF | TGCGCCAGCAGATCAGACATCGGCTCCTACAATGAGCAGTTCTTC
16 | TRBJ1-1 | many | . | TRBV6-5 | CASSSPRVATNTEAFF | TGTGCCAGCAGCTCCCCCAGGGTGGCCACGAACACTGAAGCTTTCTTT
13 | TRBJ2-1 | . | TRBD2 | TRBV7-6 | CASTPGGDNEQFF | TGTGCCAGCACCCCGGGGGGAGACAATGAGCAGTTCTTC
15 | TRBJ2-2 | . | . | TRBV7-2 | CASTRPGNYGGELFF | TGTGCCAGCACCCGCCCGGGGAACTATGGCGGGGAGCTGTTTTTT
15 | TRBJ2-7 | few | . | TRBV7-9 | CASSQQVFGSYEQYF | TGTGCCAGCAGCCAACAGGTCTTCGGCTCCTACGAGCAGTACTTC
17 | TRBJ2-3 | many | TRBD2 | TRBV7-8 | CASSLASGGISTDTQYF | TGTGCCAGCAGCTTAGCTAGCGGGGGGATCAGCACAGATACGCAGTATTTT
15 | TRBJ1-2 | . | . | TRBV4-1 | CASRQESRGNYGYTF | TGCGCCAGCAGGCAGGAATCCCGGGGAAACTATGGCTACACCTTC
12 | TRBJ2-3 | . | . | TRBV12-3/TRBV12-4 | CASSLRTPGVYF | TGTGCCAGCAGTTTACGGACGCCTGGCGTGTATTTT
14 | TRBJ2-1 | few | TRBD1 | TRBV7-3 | CASSPAGQGNEQFF | TGTGCCAGCAGCCCCGCGGGACAGGGCAATGAGCAGTTCTTC
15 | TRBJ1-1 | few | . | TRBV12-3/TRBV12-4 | CAISAGTVVNTEAFF | TGTGCCATTAGCGCCGGGACGGTAGTGAACACTGAAGCTTTCTTT
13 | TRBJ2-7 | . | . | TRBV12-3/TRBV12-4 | CASTWGRAYEQYF | TGTGCCAGCACCTGGGGCAGGGCTTACGAGCAGTACTTC
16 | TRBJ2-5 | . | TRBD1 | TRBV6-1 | CASSERAGGPQETQYF | TGTGCCAGCAGTGAAAGGGCAGGGGGCCCCCAAGAGACCCAGTACTTC
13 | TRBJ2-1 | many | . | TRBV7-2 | CASSLIAYNEQFF | TGTGCCAGCAGCCTAATAGCCTACAATGAGCAGTTCTTC
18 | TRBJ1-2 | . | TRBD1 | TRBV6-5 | CASSYSRVMIDRDYGYTF | TGTGCCAGCAGTTACTCGAGGGTTATGATCGACAGGGACTATGGCTACACCTTC
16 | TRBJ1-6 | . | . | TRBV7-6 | CASSLDPWSYNSPLHF | TGTGCCAGCAGCTTAGATCCATGGTCTTATAATTCACCCCTCCACTTT
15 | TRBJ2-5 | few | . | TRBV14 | CASSQEYWGEETQYF | TGTGCCAGCAGCCAAGAGTACTGGGGGGAAGAGACCCAGTACTTC
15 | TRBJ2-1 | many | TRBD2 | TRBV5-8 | CASSLLASGYNEQFF | TGTGCCAGCAGCTTATTGGCTAGCGGATACAATGAGCAGTTCTTC
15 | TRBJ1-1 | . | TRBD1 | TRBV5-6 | CASSSGQVMNTEAFF | TGTGCCAGCAGCTCGGGACAGGTCATGAACACTGAAGCTTTCTTT
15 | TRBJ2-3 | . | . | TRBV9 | CASSPLGLDSDTQYF | TGTGCCAGCAGCCCCCTGGGATTGGACAGTGATACGCAGTATTTT
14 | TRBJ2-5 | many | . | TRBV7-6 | CASSLDRTQETQYF | TGTGCCAGCAGCTTAGATCGGACCCAAGAGACCCAGTACTTC
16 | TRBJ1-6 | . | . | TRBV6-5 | CASSYALTGRNSSLHF | TGTGCCAGCAGTTACGCATTGACAGGCCGAAATTCATCCCTCCACTTT
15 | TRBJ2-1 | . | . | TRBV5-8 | CASSLRAPSYNEQFF | TGTGCCAGCAGCTTACGAGCACCTTCCTACAATGAGCAGTTCTTC
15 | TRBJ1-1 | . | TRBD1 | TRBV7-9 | CASSLKGQGVTEAFF | TGTGCCAGCAGCTTAAAGGGACAGGGGGTCACTGAAGCTTTCTTT
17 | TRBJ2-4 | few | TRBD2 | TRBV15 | CATSSPGGDIAKNIQYF | TGTGCCACCAGCAGCCCCGGGGGGGACATAGCCAAAAACATTCAGTACTTC
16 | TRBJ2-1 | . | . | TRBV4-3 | CASSQDPGLGMNEQFF | TGCGCCAGCAGCCAAGACCCAGGACTGGGTATGAATGAGCAGTTCTTC
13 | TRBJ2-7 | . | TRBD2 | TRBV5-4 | CASTAGLVGEQYF | TGTGCCAGCACCGCGGGACTAGTGGGCGAGCAGTACTTC
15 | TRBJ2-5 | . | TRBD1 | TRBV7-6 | CASSLGTGGPETQYF | TGTGCCAGCAGCTTAGGGACAGGGGGCCCAGAGACCCAGTACTTC
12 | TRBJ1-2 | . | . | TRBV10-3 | CAIRYSGNGYTF | TGTGCCATCAGATATTCAGGGAATGGCTACACCTTC
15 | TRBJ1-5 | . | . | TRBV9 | CASSVAGSSNQPQHF | TGTGCCAGCAGCGTAGCAGGGAGTAGCAATCAGCCCCAGCATTTT
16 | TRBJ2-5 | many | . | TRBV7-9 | CASSSRRDPDEETQYF | TGTGCCAGCAGCTCCCGCCGCGACCCAGATGAAGAGACCCAGTACTTC
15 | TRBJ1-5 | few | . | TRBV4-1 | CASSQENPNFRPQHF | TGCGCCAGCAGCCAAGAAAACCCCAACTTTCGGCCCCAGCATTTT
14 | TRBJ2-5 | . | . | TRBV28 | CASSLRAYQETQYF | TGTGCCAGCAGTTTGCGGGCGTACCAAGAGACCCAGTACTTC